This paragraph reports one T cell receptor (beta chain). Antigen: not known. The assay was immunoSEQ multiplex PCR, and TCRdb's table has in-frame clones only and misses some. There are just over 20,000 clones in the sample; about 83% occur only once, and roughly 15% lies in the top ten. The entry originates in a study of T cells in localized non-small cell lung cancer. The V and J ends lost 0 bases and 7 bases respectively, with 4 bases between them. Germline CDR1 reads SGHNT; CDR2 reads YENEEA. The CDR3 spans 13 residues. Whole-study results and caveats: Of the tissues analyzed, uninvolved adjacent lung showed maximal T cell clonality, greater than tumor.

The source was PBMCs, collected before any cancer treatment. The genes are TRBV11-3 and TRBJ1-6; D is unresolved. This TCR derives from a woman aged 35 to 69 with stage II squamous cell lung carcinoma. In DNA, the CDR3 is TGTGCCAGCAGCTTAGATCTGAATTCACCCCTCCACTTT. Translated, it gives CASSLDLNSPLHF.